This TCR beta chain was sequenced in a study of monozygotic twins with inflammatory bowel disease. Study-wide points: IBD-affected twins scored below their healthy co-twins in TCRbeta diversity (inverse Simpson). Clonotype sharing was lower in IBD patients than healthy twins, most markedly with disease activity.

TCRdb reprocessed the 5' RACE reads and reports one entry per CDR3 protein, with no DNA. Recorded for this sample: 300,000 to 400,000 distinct CDR3 sequences. Points on this clonotype: No antigen is known for it.

Looked up from germline, CDR1 is LGHNA and CDR2 is YNFKEQ. The CDR3 has 15 amino acids. The chain uses TRBV4-2 and TRBJ2-7. Sequencing used blood. This receptor was taken from a human donor with ulcerative colitis or Crohn's disease, or a healthy co-twin of an affected twin (not recorded which). CDR3 sequence: CASSPEAGDPYEQYF.